This TCR beta chain is drawn from a study of T cells in Graves' hyperthyroidism and ophthalmopathy (dated by TCRdb to the late 2010s). For the study in its entirety: Peripheral blood samples were taken at initial diagnosis, before any treatment was given. A discovery cohort of around 98 patients, about 40 with Graves' ophthalmopathy and 55 to 60 with stable Graves' hyperthyroidism, was used to find distinguishing TCR V-J signatures. Prospective prediction of ophthalmopathy was tested in an independent validation cohort consisting of roughly 19 hyperthyroidism patients and 15 to 17 patients who later progressed to ophthalmopathy. For training and testing, the 100 or so patients in the discovery cohort were randomly divided in a 7:3 ratio. The study also compared thyroid tissue and blood T-cell repertoires from a handful of Graves' hyperthyroidism patients. After sampling, hyperthyroidism patients received methimazole starting at 30 mg daily, and ophthalmopathy patients received high-dose intravenous methylprednisolone. The paper reports TCR Vbeta CDR3 sequencing of more than 120 peripheral blood samples: approximately 41 ophthalmopathy, 75 to 80 hyperthyroidism and 17 progressor patients. What the work shows at the level of the full study, not this receptor alone: Most expanded thyroid clonotypes (frequency above 0.001) were also found in blood, which suggests that blood repertoires may mirror thyroid immune responses. Sample size was not statistically predetermined, and investigators were not blinded to group allocation. In validation, the model predicted progression to ophthalmopathy a median of 6.5 months before onset, with 65% to 71% sensitivity and just under 75% specificity. A 13 V-J signature model separated ophthalmopathy from stable hyperthyroidism, with 87.88% sensitivity and approximately 81% specificity in cross-validation and 80%/75% in testing.

The TCR beta CDR3 regions were amplified from RNA transcripts. The TCR CDR3 was subjected to a first round of RT-PCR using the HTBI primer set and the Qiagen OneStep RT-PCR kit. The libraries were constructed in a second round of multiplex PCR and then size-selected and purified. Paired-end sequencing of the libraries was performed with 100 bp reads on an Illumina HiSeq2000. In the paper's pipeline: Raw data were processed with SOAPnuke, discarding reads with adapters, uncalled bases, mean Phred below 15, or no exact constant-primer or identifier match. COPE v1.2.5 was used to merge the high-quality paired reads, and each unique nucleotide sequence was defined as a clonotype. MiTCR v1.1 was used to align the clonotypes against IMGT TRBV, TRBD and TRBJ reference segments. The analysis included only V-J combinations with a frequency above 0.0001, which together covered approximately 99% of the repertoires. A TCS score was defined as the ratio between F50 (clonal expansion) and ExV (chaos), using BLOSUM62-based TCRdist between CDR3 peptides within each V-J. Welch's t-statistics and random forest reduced several hundred V-J features to 13, which were used in a naive Bayes classifier (R e1071). TCRdb reprocessing: public reads trimmed at Q25 with fastp, clones called with MiXCR, in-frame beta chains kept. Under each unique CDR3 protein, matching rows form one entry showing the most common genes and DNA. V and J calls and clone size were set by TCRdb, not the authors. Across this sample there are almost 600,000 distinct CDR3 sequences, with approximately 15% seen only once. 4.5% to 6% of the sample is held by the ten biggest clonotypes.

Notes on this clonotype: Its target antigen remains unknown. The record has no base qualities; no much larger clone is one base away.

CDR1 and CDR2, looked up from the germline V gene (reference sequence), are LGHDT and YNNKEL. Inclusive of the bounding cysteine and phenylalanine, the CDR3 is 15 residues long. The retained sequence is limited to the CDR3, 45 bases, with the frame set at the first base. Cut back by 4 bases and 3 bases, the V and J ends lie 12 bases apart. Hyperthyroidism patients were aged 18 to 65 years and newly diagnosed, with disease duration of less than 2 months. Exclusion was applied to patients with uncontrolled infections, other autoimmune diseases, pregnancy or lactation. Clinical symptoms, serum thyroxine and TRAb, thyroid ultrasound, and orbital computed tomography formed the basis for the diagnoses. Blood from progressor patients was drawn when they were first diagnosed with hyperthyroidism, before any ophthalmopathy symptoms appeared. PBMCs were isolated from approximately 10 ml of fresh peripheral blood by Ficoll-Paque density gradient centrifugation. Patients classed as progressors first received a Graves' hyperthyroidism diagnosis and then went on to develop ophthalmopathy during follow-up. Total RNA was extracted with Trizol reagent, and quality was checked on an Agilent 2100 Bioanalyzer.

Sequenced: blood. The sequence joins TRBV3-1 to TRBJ2-2; TRBD2 could be the D gene, as 7 bases match. The source of this sequence is a woman aged 25-40 years with Graves' hyperthyroidism that later progressed to Graves' ophthalmopathy. CDR3 reads: CASSLGGGYTGELFF. The nucleotide sequence reads TGTGCCAGCAGCCTAGGGGGGGGTTACACCGGGGAGCTGTTTTTT.